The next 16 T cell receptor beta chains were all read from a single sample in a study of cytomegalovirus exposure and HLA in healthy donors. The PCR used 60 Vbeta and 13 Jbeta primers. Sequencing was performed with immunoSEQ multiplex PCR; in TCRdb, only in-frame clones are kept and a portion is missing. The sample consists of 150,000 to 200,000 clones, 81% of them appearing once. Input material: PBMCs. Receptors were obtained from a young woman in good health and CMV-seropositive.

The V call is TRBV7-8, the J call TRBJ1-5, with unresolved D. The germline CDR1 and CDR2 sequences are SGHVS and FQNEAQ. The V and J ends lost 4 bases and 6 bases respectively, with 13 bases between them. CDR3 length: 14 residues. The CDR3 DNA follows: TGTGCCAGCAGCTCCCGAAGGGAGTTTCAGCCCCAGCATTTT. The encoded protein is CASSSRREFQPQHF. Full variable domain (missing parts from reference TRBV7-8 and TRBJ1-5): GAGVSQSPRYKVAKRGQDVALRCDPISGHVSLFWYQQALGQGPEFLTYFQNEAQLDKSGLPSDRFFAERPEGSVSTLKIQRTQQEDSAVYLCASSSRREFQPQHFGDGTRLSIL.

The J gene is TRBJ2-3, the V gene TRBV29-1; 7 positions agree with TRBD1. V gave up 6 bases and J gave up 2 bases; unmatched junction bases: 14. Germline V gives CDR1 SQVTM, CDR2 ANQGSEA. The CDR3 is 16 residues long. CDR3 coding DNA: TGCAGCGTAGAAATTACAGGGGTGCAGGTCACAGATACGCAGTATTTT. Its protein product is CSVEITGVQVTDTQYF.

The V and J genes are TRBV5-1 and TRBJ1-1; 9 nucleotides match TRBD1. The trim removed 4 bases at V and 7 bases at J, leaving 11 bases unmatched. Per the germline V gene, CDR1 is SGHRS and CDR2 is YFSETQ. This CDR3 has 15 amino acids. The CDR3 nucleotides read TGCGCCAGCAGCCCCACCGGGACAGGGAAGGATGAAGCTTTCTTT. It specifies CASSPTGTGKDEAFF.

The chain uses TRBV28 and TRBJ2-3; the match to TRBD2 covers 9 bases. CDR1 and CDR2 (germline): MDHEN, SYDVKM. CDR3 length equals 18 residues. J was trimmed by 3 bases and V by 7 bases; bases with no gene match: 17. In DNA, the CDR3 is TGTGCCAGCAAAAGAAGGGTAGGGGCGGGGGGGCAGACAGATACGCAGTATTTT. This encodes CASKRRVGAGGQTDTQYF.

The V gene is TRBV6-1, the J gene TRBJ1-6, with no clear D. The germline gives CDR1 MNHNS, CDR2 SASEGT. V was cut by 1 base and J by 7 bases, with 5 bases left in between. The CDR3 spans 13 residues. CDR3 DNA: TGTGCCAGCAGTGAAGGGGCAAATTCACCCCTCCACTTT. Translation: CASSEGANSPLHF.

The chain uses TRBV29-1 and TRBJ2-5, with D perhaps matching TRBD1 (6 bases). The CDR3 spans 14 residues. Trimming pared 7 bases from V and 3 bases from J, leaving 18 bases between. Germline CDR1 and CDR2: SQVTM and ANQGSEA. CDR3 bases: TGCAGCGCCCACAGGGATGGGTCCGAAGAGACCCAGTACTTC. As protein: CSAHRDGSEETQYF.

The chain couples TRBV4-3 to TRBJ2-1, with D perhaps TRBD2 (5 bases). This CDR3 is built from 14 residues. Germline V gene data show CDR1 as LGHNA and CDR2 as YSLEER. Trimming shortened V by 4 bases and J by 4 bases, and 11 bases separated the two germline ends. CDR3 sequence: CASSLPGGYNEQFF. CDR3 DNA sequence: TGCGCCAGCAGCCTCCCCGGCGGGTACAATGAGCAGTTCTTC.

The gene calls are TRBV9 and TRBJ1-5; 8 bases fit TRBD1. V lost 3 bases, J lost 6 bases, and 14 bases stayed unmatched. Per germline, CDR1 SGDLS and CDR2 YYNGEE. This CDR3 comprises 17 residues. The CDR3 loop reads CASSANLTGDGGQPQHF. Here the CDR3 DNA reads TGTGCCAGCAGCGCTAATCTGACAGGGGATGGGGGTCAGCCCCAGCATTTT. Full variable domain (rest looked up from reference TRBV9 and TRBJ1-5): DSGVTQTPKHLITATGQRVTLRCSPRSGDLSVYWYQQSLDQGLQFLIQYYNGEERAKGNILERFSAQQFPDLHSELNLSSLELGDSALYFCASSANLTGDGGQPQHFGDGTRLSIL.

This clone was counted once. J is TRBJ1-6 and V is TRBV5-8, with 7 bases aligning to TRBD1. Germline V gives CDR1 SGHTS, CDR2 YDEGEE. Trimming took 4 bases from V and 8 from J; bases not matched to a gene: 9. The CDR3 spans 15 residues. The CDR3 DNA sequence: TGTGCCAGCAGCCAAGACAGGGAGGCGGATTCACCCCTCCACTTT. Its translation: CASSQDREADSPLHF.

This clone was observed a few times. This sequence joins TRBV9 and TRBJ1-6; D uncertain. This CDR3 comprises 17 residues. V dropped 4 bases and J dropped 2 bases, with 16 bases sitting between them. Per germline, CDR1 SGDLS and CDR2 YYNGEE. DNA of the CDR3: TGTGCCAGCAGCCCAAAAGAGGGTAGCGCCTATAATTCACCCCTCCACTTT. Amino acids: CASSPKEGSAYNSPLHF.

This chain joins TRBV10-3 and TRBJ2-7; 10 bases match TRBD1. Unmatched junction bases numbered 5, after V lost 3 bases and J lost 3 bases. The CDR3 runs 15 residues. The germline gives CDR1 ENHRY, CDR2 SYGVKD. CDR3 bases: TGTGCCATCAGTGATAGGGGGACAGGGGTCTACGAGCAGTACTTC. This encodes CAISDRGTGVYEQYF.

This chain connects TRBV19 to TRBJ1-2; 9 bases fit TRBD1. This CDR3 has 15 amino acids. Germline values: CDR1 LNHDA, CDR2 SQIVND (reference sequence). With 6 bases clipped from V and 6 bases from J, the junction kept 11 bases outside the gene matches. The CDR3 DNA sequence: TGTGCCAGTAGCATCCGGGACAGGGTAATTCATGGCTACACCTTC. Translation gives CASSIRDRVIHGYTF.

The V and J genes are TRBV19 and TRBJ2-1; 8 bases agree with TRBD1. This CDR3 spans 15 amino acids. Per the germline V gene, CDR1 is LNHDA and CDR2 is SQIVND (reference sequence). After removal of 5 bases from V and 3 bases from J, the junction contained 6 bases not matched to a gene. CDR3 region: CASSPGGRLYNEQFF. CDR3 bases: TGTGCCAGTAGTCCAGGGGGCAGGCTCTACAATGAGCAGTTCTTC.

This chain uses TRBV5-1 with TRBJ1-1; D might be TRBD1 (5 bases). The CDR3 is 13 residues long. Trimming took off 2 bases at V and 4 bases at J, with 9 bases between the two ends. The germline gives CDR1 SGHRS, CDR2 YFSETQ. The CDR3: CASSFGGVTEAFF. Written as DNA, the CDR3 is TGCGCCAGCAGCTTCGGAGGGGTCACTGAAGCTTTCTTT.

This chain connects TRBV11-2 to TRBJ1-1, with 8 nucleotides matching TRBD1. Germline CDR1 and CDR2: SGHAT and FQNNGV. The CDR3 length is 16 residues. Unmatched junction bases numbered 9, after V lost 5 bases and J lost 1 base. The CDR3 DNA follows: TGTGCCAGCAGCCCGGCAGGGGGCACAAAGAACACTGAAGCTTTCTTT. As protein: CASSPAGGTKNTEAFF. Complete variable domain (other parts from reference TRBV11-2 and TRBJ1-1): EAGVAQSPRYKIIEKRQSVAFWCNPISGHATLYWYQQILGQGPKLLIQFQNNGVVDDSQLPKDRFSAERLKGVDSTLKIQPAKLEDSAVYLCASSPAGGTKNTEAFFGQGTRLTVV.

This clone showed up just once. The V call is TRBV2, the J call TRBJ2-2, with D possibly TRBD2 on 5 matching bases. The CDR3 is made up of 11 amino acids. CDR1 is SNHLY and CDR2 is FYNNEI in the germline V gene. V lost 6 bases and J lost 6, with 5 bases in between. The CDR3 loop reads CASRRAGELFF. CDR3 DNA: TGTGCCAGCAGGCGGGCCGGGGAGCTGTTTTTT.